The clone carrying this T cell receptor (beta chain) was counted once. Its antigen is unknown. Unstimulated regulatory T cells (CD4+CD25+CD127-), CD4+CD25- non-regulatory cells, CD4 and CD8 cells were FACS-sorted from thawed PBMCs. Libraries were prepared by immunoSEQ multiplex PCR; TCRdb keeps only in-frame clonotypes and omits some of them. The data hold around 74,000 clones, with approximately 98% observed a single time. This sample was included in a study of Tregs in tolerant kidney transplant recipients. Study-level findings and limits: Validation in larger populations is needed because few patients were studied.

Germline V gene lookup returns CDR1 MNHEY and CDR2 SMNVEV (reference sequence). This CDR3 comprises 14 residues. V was pared by 4 bases and J by 8 bases, with 5 bases of the junction left unmatched. The sequencing here drew on CD4+ T cells from blood, taken before the transplant. V is TRBV27 and J is TRBJ2-2; TRBD1 aligns across 9 bases. The origin of this receptor is a human donor who received a combined kidney and bone marrow transplant. The CDR3 DNA reads as TGTGCCAGCAGTTGGGACAGGGCGACAGGGGAGCTGTTTTTT. It is translated as CASSWDRATGELFF.